These 17 T cell receptor beta chains were sequenced from one sample in a study of T-cell memory formation after mild COVID-19 (dated by TCRdb to the early 2020s). The method behind the library was 5' RACE. The sequencer was an Illumina NovaSeq 6000. TCRdb's own reprocessing of the public reads used fastp at Q25 and MiXCR and kept productive beta chains. Identical CDR3 proteins give one entry, which carries the most common genes and DNA. This sample holds 120,000 to 150,000 distinct CDR3 sequences; around 14% were observed only once. More than 25% of the sample is held by the ten biggest clonotypes. Specimen: PBMCs or a T cell subset sorted from them (not recorded which). The origin of the receptors is an adult woman who had mild COVID-19 (a few samples of this study predate the infection). The sample titles of this study are shuffled in the database, so cell type and time point are left out; the donor was told from shared clones.

The sample holds a few counts of this clonotype. This rearrangement joins TRBV29-1 to TRBJ2-6; tentatively, D is TRBD1 (5 bases). The CDR3 length is 13 residues. CDR1 SQVTM and CDR2 ANQGSEA come from the germline V gene. V gave up 8 bases and J gave up 1 base, with 9 bases separating them. The CDR3 DNA reads as TGCAGCTTCCAGGGATCTGGGGCCAACGTCCTGACTTTC. As protein: CSFQGSGANVLTF.

This clonotype turned up a few times. The chain recombines TRBV12-5 with TRBJ1-1; unclear D gene. The germline V gene has CDR1 LGHNT and CDR2 FRNRAP. V was trimmed by 2 bases and J by 1 base, leaving 11 bases between them. This CDR3 spans 15 amino acids. CDR3 nucleotide sequence: TGTGCTAGTGGTTTGAACCAAGGCACGAACACTGAAGCTTTCTTT. Translating it yields CASGLNQGTNTEAFF. Full variable domain (missing parts from reference TRBV12-5 and TRBJ1-1): DARVTQTPRHKVTEMGQEVTMRCQPILGHNTVFWYRQTMMQGLELLAYFRNRAPLDDSGMPKDRFSAEMPDATLATLKIQPSEPRDSAVYFCASGLNQGTNTEAFFGQGTRLTVV.

This clonotype was seen a handful of times. The CDR3 reads CASSSPAEKGEQYF. The CDR3 region has the DNA TGTGCCAGCAGCTCCCCGGCCGAAAAGGGCGAGCAGTACTTC. The chain carries TRBV7-9 and TRBJ2-7; D is ambiguous. CDR3 length: 14 amino acids. Trimming left V 4 bases short and J 6 bases short, with 16 bases between. Germline V gene lookup returns CDR1 SEHNR and CDR2 FQNEAQ (reference sequence).

The CDR3 sequence is CASSSWGRGDKDEQFF. CDR3 bases: TGTGCCAGCAGTTCATGGGGGCGCGGTGACAAGGATGAGCAGTTCTTC. The V call is TRBV12-3 or TRBV12-4, the J call TRBJ2-1; maybe TRBD1 (6 bases). V gave up 4 bases and J gave up 8 bases, with 21 bases separating them. The CDR3 covers 16 residues.

This clonotype was seen a single time. The rearrangement uses TRBV2 and TRBJ2-2; D unclear. The germline gives CDR1 SNHLY, CDR2 FYNNEI. The germline V and J ends were trimmed by 7 bases and 4 bases, with 19 bases remaining between them. This CDR3 spans 16 amino acids. The CDR3, as DNA: TGTGCCAGCACTAACGAGGCCCCTAGGCCCACCGGGGAGCTGTTTTTT. This codes for CASTNEAPRPTGELFF.

This clonotype was counted between two and nine times. This sequence joins TRBV15 and TRBJ2-5; D ambiguous. Germline assignment: CDR1 LNHNV and CDR2 YYDKDF (reference sequence). The ends were cut back, 7 bases at V and 5 bases at J, with 17 bases in the middle. This CDR3 has 14 residues. This CDR3 is CATTEGKGPETQYF. CDR3 coding DNA: TGTGCCACCACCGAAGGGAAAGGGCCGGAGACCCAGTACTTC.

There are a few counts of this clonotype. The gene calls are TRBV5-5 and TRBJ1-3; no firm D call. V lost 4 bases, J lost 0 bases, and 5 bases lay in between. The CDR3 has 13 amino acids. Germline CDR1 and CDR2: SGHKS and YYEKEE (reference sequence). The CDR3 DNA is TGTGCCAGCAGCCAGTCCTCTGGAAACACCATATATTTT. Amino acid sequence: CASSQSSGNTIYF.

This clonotype was seen more than once but under ten times. This chain connects TRBV4-3 to TRBJ2-1; 8 bases are a match to TRBD1. The germline CDR1 and CDR2 sequences are LGHNA and YSLEER. This CDR3 spans 15 amino acids. With 1 base clipped from V and 4 bases from J, the junction kept 3 bases outside the gene matches. The CDR3 region is CASSQAQGAYNEQFF. The CDR3, as DNA: TGCGCCAGCAGCCAAGCTCAGGGGGCATACAATGAGCAGTTCTTC.

The chain uses TRBV9 and TRBJ1-1, with D possibly being TRBD1 (6 bases). CDR3 length equals 15 residues. Per germline, CDR1 SGDLS and CDR2 YYNGEE. V was cut by 0 bases and J by 5 bases, with 14 bases left in between. CDR3 sequence: CASSVAGGFGTEAFF. As DNA, the CDR3 is TGTGCCAGCAGCGTAGCTGGGGGCTTTGGGACTGAAGCTTTCTTT.

The chain combines TRBV5-1 with TRBJ2-1; weak D call: TRBD2 (5 bases). The germline V and J ends were trimmed by 3 bases and 5 bases, with 15 bases remaining between them. The CDR3 length is 15 residues. Germline V gene data show CDR1 as SGHRS and CDR2 as YFSETQ. The CDR3 sequence is CASSSDPGYNNEQFF. The CDR3 DNA sequence: TGCGCCAGCAGCTCGGACCCGGGGTATAACAATGAGCAGTTCTTC.

This clonotype was detected only a few times. CDR3 region: CATSGAGILGETQYF. The CDR3 nucleotides are TGTGCCACCAGTGGAGCGGGGATCCTTGGGGAGACCCAGTACTTC. This chain uses TRBV24-1 with TRBJ2-5; 7 bases agree with TRBD2. The ends lost 5 bases at V and 5 bases at J; junction bases unmatched: 10. This CDR3 is 15 amino acids long. Germline lookup yields CDR1 KGHDR and CDR2 SFDVKD.

The chain has TRBV20-1 and TRBJ2-1; a possible D gene is TRBD2 (6 bases). The CDR3 spans 15 residues. The V gene lost 3 bases and the J gene lost 0 bases, with 12 bases spanning the gap. The germline gives CDR1 DFQATT, CDR2 SNEGSKA (reference sequence). CDR3 region: CSASRDSSSYNEQFF. The CDR3 bases are TGCAGTGCTAGCCGGGACTCAAGCTCCTACAATGAGCAGTTCTTC.

The chain uses TRBV7-9 and TRBJ1-3; TRBD1 is a possible D gene (5 bases). The CDR3 totals 18 residues. The V end was cut by 4 bases, the J end by 0 bases, with 19 bases between. Germline V gene data show CDR1 as SEHNR and CDR2 as FQNEAQ (reference sequence). CDR3 loop: CASSSPPGTQSSGNTIYF. CDR3 sequence (DNA): TGTGCCAGCAGCTCCCCCCCCGGGACTCAGAGCTCTGGAAACACCATATATTTT.

This clonotype was found a few times. The chain uses TRBV24-1 and TRBJ2-1; D may correspond to TRBD1 or TRBD2 (6 bases each). The CDR3 loop spans 16 amino acids. The germline gives CDR1 KGHDR, CDR2 SFDVKD. Trimming shortened V by 5 bases and J by 0 bases, and 13 bases separated the two germline ends. As DNA, the CDR3 is TGTGCCACCAGTGGGATGGGGGGCCGCTCCTACAATGAGCAGTTCTTC. Amino acids: CATSGMGGRSYNEQFF.

This sequence joins TRBV5-5 and TRBJ2-7; possibly TRBD2 for D (5 bases). CDR1 is SGHKS, CDR2 YYEKEE, per germline (reference sequence). Trimming pared 4 bases from V and 2 bases from J, leaving 13 bases between. The CDR3 is made up of 14 amino acids. CDR3 in DNA: TGTGCCAGCAGCGTGTGGAGGAGCACCTACGAGCAGTACTTC. Encoded protein: CASSVWRSTYEQYF.

This clonotype was seen once. J is TRBJ2-7 and V is TRBV18, with 7 bases matching TRBD1. CDR1 is KGHSH, CDR2 LQKENI, per germline. V lost 6 bases to trimming and J lost 3 bases; unmatched junction nucleotides: 8. This CDR3 has 14 amino acids. The CDR3 bases are TGTGCCAGCTCCTCAGGGGGAACGGTCTACGAGCAGTACTTC. Protein product: CASSSGGTVYEQYF.

This sequence joins TRBV12-3 or TRBV12-4 and TRBJ2-7; 11 nucleotides line up with TRBD1. The junction had 8 bases not matched to a gene; V was cut back by 5 bases and J by 5 bases. This CDR3 has 15 amino acids. The CDR3 sequence: CASSTRDRGIHEQYF. CDR3 coding DNA: TGTGCCAGCAGTACCCGGGACAGGGGGATCCACGAGCAGTACTTC.